What follows are 6 T cell receptor beta chains derived from one specimen sequenced in a study of CD8+CD57+ T cells in acquired aplastic anemia. Both TCR beta VDJ combination and CDR3 sequence profiling were carried out. Genomic DNA was the template for this profiling. TCRdb ran MiXCR on the reads and lists one entry per CDR3 protein. The repertoire holds some 120,000 distinct CDR3 sequences, with 45% to 60% as singletons. An expansion of CD8+CD57+ cells by flow cytometry had been shown in patients chosen for sequencing. Material for sequencing was sorted CD4+, CD8+, or CD8+CD57+ T cells (not recorded which) from PBMCs. These receptors were collected from a human donor with aplastic anemia.

The gene calls are TRBV15 and TRBJ2-7; 7 bases map to TRBD1. The V and J ends lost 3 bases and 6 bases, in that order; junction bases with no gene match: 11. This CDR3 is built from 15 residues. Germline CDR1 reads LNHNV; CDR2 reads YYDKDF (reference sequence). The CDR3: CATSSTGASVGEQYF. CDR3 nucleotide sequence: TGTGCCACCAGCAGCACAGGGGCGTCCGTAGGCGAGCAGTACTTC.

This chain connects TRBV20-1 to TRBJ2-5, with 9 bases lining up with TRBD1. CDR1 and CDR2 from the germline V gene are DFQATT and SNEGSKA (reference sequence). The CDR3 runs 15 residues. V dropped 0 bases and J dropped 4; count of bases not matched to a gene: 6. CDR3 in DNA: TGCAGTGCTAGAGAGGCGACAGGGGGAGGAGAGACCCAGTACTTC. Translating gives CSAREATGGGETQYF.

V usage is TRBV11-2 and J usage is TRBJ2-7; a possible D gene is TRBD1 (5 bases). V gave up 7 bases and J gave up 1 base, with 20 bases separating them. The CDR3 has 16 amino acids. CDR1 and CDR2 (germline): SGHAT, FQNNGV. This CDR3 is CASTHHPGSGSYEQYF. The CDR3 nucleotides read TGTGCCAGCACCCATCACCCAGGGTCTGGGTCCTACGAGCAGTACTTC.

This clonotype was picked up many times. The chain combines TRBV27 with TRBJ2-7, with 7 bases aligning to TRBD1. Germline CDR1 and CDR2: MNHEY and SMNVEV (reference sequence). Unmatched junction bases numbered 2, after V lost 3 bases and J lost 3 bases. This CDR3 has 13 amino acids. DNA of the CDR3: TGTGCCAGCAGTTTTCGACAGGGCTACGAGCAGTACTTC. Translating it yields CASSFRQGYEQYF.

This chain links TRBV7-8 with TRBJ1-1; D gene ambiguous. CDR1 and CDR2 (germline): SGHVS, FQNEAQ. V lost 5 bases and J lost 4, with 11 bases in between. This CDR3 has 13 residues. DNA for the CDR3: TGTGCCAGCAGCCCCCTTTTGGGCACTGAAGCTTTCTTT. It encodes CASSPLLGTEAFF.

J is TRBJ1-2 and V is TRBV2; no clear D gene. Trimming pared 4 bases from V and 4 bases from J, leaving 13 bases between. This CDR3 contains 14 residues. Looked up from germline, CDR1 is SNHLY and CDR2 is FYNNEI. This CDR3 reads CASSGGRTSYGYTF. CDR3 coding DNA: TGTGCCAGCAGTGGAGGACGGACTTCCTATGGCTACACCTTC.